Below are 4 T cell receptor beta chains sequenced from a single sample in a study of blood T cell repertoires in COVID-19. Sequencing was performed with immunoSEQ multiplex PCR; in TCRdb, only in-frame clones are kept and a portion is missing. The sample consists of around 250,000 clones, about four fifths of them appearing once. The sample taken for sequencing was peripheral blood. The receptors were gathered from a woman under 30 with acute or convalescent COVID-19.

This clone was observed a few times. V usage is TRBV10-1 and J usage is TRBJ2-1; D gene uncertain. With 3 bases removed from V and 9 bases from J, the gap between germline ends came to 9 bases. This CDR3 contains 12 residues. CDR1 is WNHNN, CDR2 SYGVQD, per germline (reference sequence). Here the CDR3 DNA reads TGCGCCAGCAGTGATTATTATTTTGAGCAGTTCTTC. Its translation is CASSDYYFEQFF.

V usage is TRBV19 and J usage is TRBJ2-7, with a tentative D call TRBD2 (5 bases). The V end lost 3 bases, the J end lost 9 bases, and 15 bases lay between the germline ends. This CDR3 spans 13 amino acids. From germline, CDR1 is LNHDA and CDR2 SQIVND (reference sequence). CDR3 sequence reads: CASSIGERMWQYF. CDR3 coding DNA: TGTGCCAGTAGTATCGGGGAAAGAATGTGGCAGTACTTC.

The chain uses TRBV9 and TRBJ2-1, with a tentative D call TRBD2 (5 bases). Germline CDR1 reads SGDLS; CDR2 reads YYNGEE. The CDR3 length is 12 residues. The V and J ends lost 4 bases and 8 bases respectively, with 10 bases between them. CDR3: CASSPGVYEQFF. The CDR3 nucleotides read TGTGCCAGCAGCCCCGGGGTGTATGAGCAGTTCTTC.

In nucleotides, the CDR3 is TGTGCCAGCAGCCAAGGTGACAGGGGAACTTGGGAAAAACTGTTTTTT. It translates to CASSQGDRGTWEKLFF. This sequence joins TRBV4-2 and TRBJ1-4; 8 positions match TRBD1. V lost 1 base, J lost 8 bases, and 9 bases stayed unmatched. The germline V gene has CDR1 LGHNA and CDR2 YNFKEQ. The CDR3 is 16 amino acids.